This record covers a single T cell receptor (beta chain). Its antigen is unidentified. Investigators spread the genomic DNA of each subset evenly over several immunoSEQ plates. TCRdb's table, derived via immunoSEQ multiplex PCR, lists solely in-frame clones and lacks some. The sample records approximately 740,000 clones, 92% being singletons. Naive CD8 cells were CD45RO-negative, positively selected for CCR7, excluding terminally differentiated effector memory CD45RA+ cells. The data derive from a study of shared clonotypes between healthy human individuals. General study points: Only blood was sampled; tissue repertoires likely differ.

Germline V lookup: CDR1 SGHAT, CDR2 FQNNGV. The junction had 14 bases not matched to a gene; V was cut back by 4 bases and J by 4 bases. The CDR3 is 19 residues long. Sequenced: naive CD8+ T cells sorted from blood. The chain links TRBV11-2 to TRBJ2-6; 9 bases fit TRBD1. This receptor was identified in a man aged 25 to 40 in good health. The chain's CDR3 is CASSSGQGFVNGGANVLTF. The CDR3 nucleotides read TGTGCCAGCAGCTCGGGACAGGGATTTGTCAACGGAGGGGCCAACGTCCTGACTTTC. Combining the CDR3 with reference TRBV11-2 and TRBJ2-6 gives the whole variable domain EAGVAQSPRYKIIEKRQSVAFWCNPISGHATLYWYQQILGQGPKLLIQFQNNGVVDDSQLPKDRFSAERLKGVDSTLKIQPAKLEDSAVYLCASSSGQGFVNGGANVLTFGAGSRLTVL.